This is a list of T cell receptor beta chains from one sample in a study of molecular identifiers for immune sequencing clone quantification. TCRdb called the PCR reads again in MiXCR, with one record for every CDR3 protein. This sample has 45,000 to 60,000 distinct CDR3 sequences; about a third occur once, and the top ten carry 3.5% to 4%. Sequencing input: naive CD8+ T cells from blood, with Jurkat cell RNA spiked in. All receptors derive from a human donor in good health. Some libraries in this study had Jurkat cell RNA spiked in. Both conserved end residues are part of each CDR3. D genes are given only for firm matches. Size is stated for part of the rows, as once, few or many counts, or as a class when the clone is expanded.

j_call clone_size d_call v_call cdr3_aa cdr3_nt
TRBJ1-1 - TRBD1 TRBV7-2 CASSPSGTGSLEAFF TGTGCCAGCAGCCCCTCCGGGACAGGGAGCCTTGAAGCTTTCTTT
TRBJ2-2 few - TRBV6-1 CASSEKSSQYPGELFF TGTGCCAGCAGTGAAAAGTCCTCACAGTACCCCGGGGAGCTGTTTTTT
TRBJ1-5 - - TRBV13 CASSQGRDNQPRHF TGTGCCAGCAGCCAGGGACGGGACAATCAGCCCCGGCATTTT
TRBJ2-3 - - TRBV3-1 CASSRGFGGPTDTQYF TGTGCCAGCAGCCGGGGCTTTGGGGGGCCCACAGATACGCAGTATTTT
TRBJ2-6 - - TRBV10-3 CAISGYGANVLTF TGTGCCATCAGCGGTTATGGGGCCAACGTCCTGACTTTC
TRBJ2-5 many TRBD1 TRBV7-9 CASSPRDRHGETQYF TGTGCCAGCAGCCCCAGGGACAGGCATGGGGAGACCCAGTACTTC
TRBJ2-3 few - TRBV5-6 CASSWPSGGSTDTQYF TGTGCCAGCAGCTGGCCCTCTGGCGGGAGCACAGATACGCAGTATTTT
TRBJ2-5 - - TRBV6-5 CASSPWVQETQYF TGTGCCAGCAGTCCCTGGGTCCAGGAGACCCAGTACTTC
TRBJ1-1 few - TRBV7-9 CASSYHYTEAFF TGTGCCAGCAGCTACCATTACACTGAAGCTTTCTTT
TRBJ2-3 - - TRBV12-3/TRBV12-4 CASKTHTDTQYF TGTGCCAGCAAGACCCACACAGATACGCAGTATTTT
TRBJ2-7 many TRBD2 TRBV28 CASSPAGGAEQYF TGTGCCAGCAGCCCAGCGGGAGGGGCCGAGCAGTACTTC
TRBJ2-1 - - TRBV28 CASSFGSSGFF TGTGCCAGCAGTTTCGGGAGTAGTGGGTTCTTC
TRBJ1-5 many - TRBV7-6 CASSRGGSNQPQHF TGTGCCAGCAGCCGCGGAGGTAGCAATCAGCCCCAGCATTTT
TRBJ1-5 - - TRBV27 CACSSGYSNQPQHF TGTGCCTGCAGTTCAGGGTATAGCAATCAGCCCCAGCATTTT
TRBJ2-5 many - TRBV7-2 CASSLAVWGGHGAQYF TGTGCCAGCAGCTTAGCGGTCTGGGGCGGGCATGGGGCCCAGTACTTC
TRBJ2-7 many - TRBV7-9 CASSLRDGAYEQYF TGTGCCAGCAGCCTCCGGGACGGGGCCTACGAGCAGTACTTC
TRBJ1-4 few - TRBV9 CASSVAAATNEKLFF TGTGCCAGCAGCGTAGCGGCAGCAACTAATGAAAAACTGTTTTTT
TRBJ1-5 many - TRBV7-6 CASSLGLDTQPQHF TGTGCCAGCAGCTTAGGTTTGGACACTCAGCCCCAGCATTTT
TRBJ2-7 many - TRBV5-1 CASSLSFGGVASYEQYF TGCGCCAGCAGCTTGTCCTTTGGCGGGGTTGCATCCTACGAGCAGTACTTC
TRBJ2-3 - - TRBV24-1 CATSDLPPADTQYF TGTGCCACCAGTGATTTACCTCCTGCGGATACGCAGTATTTT
TRBJ2-6 many TRBD1 TRBV2 CASGRNRDRGVNVLTF TGTGCCAGCGGGCGTAACCGGGACAGGGGTGTCAACGTCCTGACTTTC
TRBJ2-5 many - TRBV27 CASSFGGGTQYF TGTGCCAGCAGTTTCGGAGGGGGGACCCAGTACTTC
TRBJ1-4 medium-sized - TRBV7-6 CASSLKVIVGYGFEKLFF TGTGCCAGCAGCTTAAAAGTTATCGTAGGATACGGTTTTGAAAAACTGTTTTTT
TRBJ2-7 once - TRBV14 CASSQALGSSYEQYF TGTGCCAGCAGCCAGGCCTTGGGCAGCTCCTACGAGCAGTACTTC